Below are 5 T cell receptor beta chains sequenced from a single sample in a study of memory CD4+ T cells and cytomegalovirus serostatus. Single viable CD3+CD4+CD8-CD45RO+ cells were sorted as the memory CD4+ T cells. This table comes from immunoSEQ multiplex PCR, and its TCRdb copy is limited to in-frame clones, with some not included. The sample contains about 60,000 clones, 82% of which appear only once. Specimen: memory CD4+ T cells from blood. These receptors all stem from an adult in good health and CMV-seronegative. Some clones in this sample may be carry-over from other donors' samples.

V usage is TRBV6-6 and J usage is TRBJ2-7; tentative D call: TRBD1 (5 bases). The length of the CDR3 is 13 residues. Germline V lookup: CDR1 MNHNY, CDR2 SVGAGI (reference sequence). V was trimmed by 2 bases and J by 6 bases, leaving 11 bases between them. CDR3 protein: CASSYTRVGEQYF. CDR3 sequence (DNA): TGTGCCAGCAGTTACACCAGGGTTGGCGAGCAGTACTTC.

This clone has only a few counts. The CDR3 loop is CAWSVVRGRLEQYF. CDR3 DNA: TGTGCCTGGAGTGTAGTGAGGGGGCGGCTCGAGCAGTACTTC. This chain joins TRBV30 and TRBJ2-7, with 7 bases aligning to TRBD1. Germline-derived CDR1 and CDR2 are GTSNPN and SVGIG (reference sequence). V was pared by 0 bases and J by 6 bases, with 8 bases of the junction left unmatched. The length of the CDR3 is 14 residues.

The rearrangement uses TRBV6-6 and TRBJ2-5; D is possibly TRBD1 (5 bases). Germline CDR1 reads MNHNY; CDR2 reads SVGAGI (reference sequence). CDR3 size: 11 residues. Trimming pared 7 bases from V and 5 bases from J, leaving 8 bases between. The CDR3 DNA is TGTGCCAGCACCAAGGGGGAGACCCAGTACTTC. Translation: CASTKGETQYF.

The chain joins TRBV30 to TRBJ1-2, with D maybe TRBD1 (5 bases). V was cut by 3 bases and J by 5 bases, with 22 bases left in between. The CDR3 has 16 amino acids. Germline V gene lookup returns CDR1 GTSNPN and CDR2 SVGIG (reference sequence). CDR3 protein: CAWRPRGGADLYGYTF. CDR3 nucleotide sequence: TGTGCCTGGAGGCCACGAGGAGGGGCCGACCTATATGGCTACACCTTC.

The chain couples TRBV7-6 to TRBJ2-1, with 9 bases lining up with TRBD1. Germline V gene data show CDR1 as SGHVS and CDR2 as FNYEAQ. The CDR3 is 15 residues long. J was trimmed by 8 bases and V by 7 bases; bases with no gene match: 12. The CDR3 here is CASTSGTGRTHEQFF. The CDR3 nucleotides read TGTGCCAGCACCTCAGGGACAGGGCGAACCCATGAGCAGTTCTTC.